Reported below is one T cell receptor beta chain. Its antigen is still unknown. The sample belongs to a study of shared clonotypes between healthy human individuals. Study in general: Per donor, CD8 memory used one plate, CD8 naive used two, CD4 memory used three and CD4 naive used three.

CD45RO negativity and positive selection for CCR7 defined naive CD8 cells, a population that excluded terminally differentiated effector memory CD45RA+ cells. Donors were Caucasian adults residing in Nashville, Tennessee, USA. Looked up from germline, CDR1 is SQVTM and CDR2 is ANQGSEA. The CDR3 length is 17 residues. V lost 2 bases, J lost 0 bases, and 5 bases stayed unmatched. TCRdb's copy holds only in-frame clones and misses some; the assay was immunoSEQ multiplex PCR. The sample holds hundreds of thousands of clones, nearly 98% seen once. The study's findings and limits: Across a few donors, naive CD4 shared roughly 5%, naive CD8 around 4%, memory CD4 over 2%, memory CD8 about 0.4%. At large depth, rarefaction still showed sorted-subset sequencing to be incomplete.

The source of this sequence is a young man in good health. The chain is built from TRBV29-1 and TRBJ2-1; 12 nucleotides match TRBD2. The source material was naive CD8+ T cells sorted from blood. The CDR3 bases are TGCAGCGTTGAATCCCTAGCGGGAGGGCGCTCCTACAATGAGCAGTTCTTC. It specifies CSVESLAGGRSYNEQFF.